This passage covers 32 T cell receptor beta chains from one sample sequenced in a study of breast tumors, draining lymph nodes, adjacent tissues. In TCRdb, the multiplex PCR reads were re-called with MiXCR into one record per CDR3 protein. Of fewer than 200,000 distinct CDR3 sequences in the sample, about 33% are singletons; the top ten hold about 4.5%. The lymph nodes were axillary draining lymph nodes from breast cancer patients. What was sequenced was axillary lymph node tissue. These receptors were taken from a female donor with breast cancer. Some clones in this sample may be carry-over from other donors' samples.

This clonotype was picked up many times. The rearrangement links TRBV6-6 to TRBJ2-7, with D uncertain. Between the trimmed V and J ends, which lost 4 bases and 6 bases, there was a span of 13 bases. The CDR3 is 13 residues long. CDR1 is MNHNY and CDR2 is SVGAGI in the germline V gene (reference sequence). The DNA of the CDR3 is TGTGCCAGCAGTTTTCAGGTCGGTTTCGAGCAGTACTTC. Its protein product is CASSFQVGFEQYF.

This clonotype has a count of ten or more. The chain is built from TRBV2 and TRBJ1-3; TRBD1 might be the D (6 bases). V was cut by 8 bases and J by 0 bases, with 14 bases left in between. Germline V gene sequence: CDR1 SNHLY, CDR2 FYNNEI. CDR3 length: 15 residues. DNA for the CDR3: TGTGCCAGCCGAGGGGGGGATAGCTCTGGAAACACCATATATTTT. Translation: CASRGGDSSGNTIYF.

In its sample, this clonotype was seen many times. The CDR3 coding sequence is TGTGCCAGCAGCTTACAAGACAGCAGCCACGAGCAGTACTTC. Translation gives CASSLQDSSHEQYF. The chain combines TRBV7-2 with TRBJ2-7; D might be TRBD1 (5 bases). The CDR3 has 14 residues. Trimming shortened V by 2 bases and J by 5 bases, and 13 bases separated the two germline ends. CDR1 is SGHTA and CDR2 is FQGNSA in the germline V gene.

As for this clonotype: Sequence at one end of the junction differs from germline and may be a read error. The chain uses TRBV5-1 and TRBJ2-7; no firm D call. CDR1 and CDR2 from the germline V gene are SGHRS and YFSETQ. The CDR3 sequence is 13 residues long. CDR3 bases: TGCGCCAGCAGCTTGGGAGATTCCTACGACCAGTACTTC. It codes for CASSLGDSYDQYF.

The chain has TRBV7-9 and TRBJ2-7; D is ambiguous. The germline CDR1 and CDR2 sequences are SEHNR and FQNEAQ (reference sequence). The CDR3 consists of 13 residues. V was shortened by 4 bases and J by 1 base, with 8 bases between the two germline ends. The CDR3 loop reads CASSSTVSYEQYF. CDR3 DNA sequence: TGTGCCAGCAGCTCCACAGTGTCCTACGAGCAGTACTTC.

This clonotype showed up many times. The gene calls are TRBV10-1 and TRBJ2-3; the match to TRBD2 covers 8 bases. After removal of 2 bases from V and 8 bases from J, the junction contained 12 bases not matched to a gene. The CDR3 is 16 residues long. Germline V lookup: CDR1 WNHNN, CDR2 SYGVQD (reference sequence). In DNA, the CDR3 is TGCGCCAGCAGTGAGAGGGCTAGCGGGCCTCATGGTACGCAGTATTTT. This encodes CASSERASGPHGTQYF.

There are a few counts of this clonotype. A junction boundary mismatches the germline segment, possibly from a read error. The J gene is TRBJ2-3, the V gene TRBV6-5; D remains unclear. CDR3 length equals 15 residues. Germline CDR1 and CDR2: MNHEY and SVGAGI. The CDR3 spells CASSHSDRRTDTQYF. The DNA for the CDR3 is TGTGCCAGCAGTCACTCGGACCGACGCACAGATACGCAGTATTTT.

This clonotype was recorded at least ten times. The V gene is TRBV2, the J gene TRBJ2-1; TRBD1 might be the D (6 bases). With 5 bases removed from V and 4 bases from J, the gap between germline ends came to 15 bases. The CDR3 contains 15 residues. In germline, CDR1 is SNHLY, CDR2 FYNNEI. CDR3 amino acids: CASSRRDRLYNEQFF. The CDR3 coding sequence is TGTGCCAGCAGTCGCCGAGACAGGCTTTACAATGAGCAGTTCTTC.

This clonotype was observed at least ten times. The V gene is TRBV20-1, the J gene TRBJ2-2; 11 nucleotides line up with TRBD1. CDR3 length: 16 residues. V lost 2 bases and J lost 4; bases outside the gene matches: 6. Looked up from germline, CDR1 is DFQATT and CDR2 is SNEGSKA (reference sequence). CDR3: CSARPSGTGGTGELFF. CDR3 nucleotide sequence: TGCAGTGCTAGACCCTCCGGGACAGGGGGCACCGGGGAGCTGTTTTTT.

A remark on this clonotype: This is likely a read error, given that the CDR3 carries no conserved phenylalanine or tryptophan at its end. This chain joins TRBV24-1 and TRBJ2-2, with D hard to call. The CDR3 spans 13 residues. The V end was cut by 4 bases, the J end by 5 bases, with 7 bases between. Germline V gene lookup returns CDR1 KGHDR and CDR2 SFDVKD. CDR3 protein: CATSDLGTGELFS. CDR3 bases: TGTGCCACCAGTGACTTGGGTACCGGGGAGCTGTTTTCT.

This clonotype was recorded at least ten times. The chain joins TRBV4-1 to TRBJ2-5; D is unclear. The CDR3 loop spans 16 amino acids. The germline CDR1 and CDR2 sequences are MGHRA and YSYEKL. V gave up 0 bases and J gave up 1 base, with 12 bases separating them. The CDR3 is CASSQEVLGFQETQYF. DNA of the CDR3: TGCGCCAGCAGCCAAGAGGTTCTAGGGTTCCAAGAGACCCAGTACTTC.

A note on this clonotype: A read error may account for a junction end that differs from germline. This chain connects TRBV9 to TRBJ2-2, with 13 bases aligning to TRBD2. CDR3 length: 17 residues. Looked up from germline, CDR1 is SGDLS and CDR2 is YYNGEE. CDR3 protein: CANSEGTSGIITGELFF. CDR3 nucleotides: TGTGCCAACAGCGAAGGGACTAGCGGGATTATCACCGGGGAGCTGTTTTTT.

J is TRBJ1-2 and V is TRBV19, with TRBD1 matching over 8 bases. The CDR3 is 15 residues long. Germline CDR1 LNHDA, CDR2 SQIVND (reference sequence). V lost 9 bases and J lost 3; bases outside the gene matches: 12. CDR3: CASSFFDRGDYGYTF. The CDR3 nucleotides are TGTGCCAGCAGTTTTTTCGACAGGGGAGACTATGGCTACACCTTC.

The chain carries TRBV5-6 and TRBJ2-1; D is perhaps TRBD1 or TRBD2 (8 bases each). Germline lookup yields CDR1 SGHDT and CDR2 YYEEEE. Trimming cost V 7 bases and J 0 bases, with 20 bases left between them. This CDR3 is 17 amino acids long. The CDR3 sequence is CASLSGGGGSSYNEQFF. As DNA, the CDR3 is TGTGCCAGCCTGTCAGGGGGCGGGGGGAGCTCCTACAATGAGCAGTTCTTC.

Remarks on this clonotype: This may be a read error: a much more frequent sequence differs by one nucleotide. V usage is TRBV20-1 and J usage is TRBJ2-1, with D perhaps being TRBD1 or TRBD2 (5 bases each). Germline loops: CDR1 DFQATT, CDR2 SNEGSKA (reference sequence). V was clipped by 0 bases and J by 9 bases, with 15 bases between them. The CDR3 is 14 residues long. This CDR3 reads CSAREGPGTAEQFF. For the CDR3, the DNA is TGCAGTGCTAGAGAGGGCCCGGGGACGGCTGAGCAGTTCTTC.

This chain links TRBV25-1 with TRBJ2-5; D ambiguous. This CDR3 region has 13 residues. The germline CDR1 and CDR2 sequences are MGHDK and SYGVNS. V gave up 6 bases and J gave up 0 bases, with 8 bases separating them. The CDR3 spells CASSGRDQETQYF. CDR3 coding DNA: TGTGCCAGCAGCGGCCGTGACCAAGAGACCCAGTACTTC.

This clonotype was seen ten or more times. The V gene is TRBV9, the J gene TRBJ2-7; D is uncertain. The germline V gene has CDR1 SGDLS and CDR2 YYNGEE. V shed 0 bases and J shed 0 bases, with 10 bases lying between them. This CDR3 comprises 15 residues. Here the CDR3 DNA reads TGTGCCAGCAGCGTAGCTGGCGGTAGCTCCTACGAGCAGTACTTC. As protein: CASSVAGGSSYEQYF.

V usage is TRBV15 and J usage is TRBJ1-2; D perhaps matches TRBD1 (5 bases). The CDR3 spans 13 residues. The germline CDR1 and CDR2 sequences are LNHNV and YYDKDF (reference sequence). V dropped 5 bases and J dropped 7 bases, with 14 bases sitting between them. CDR3 nucleotides: TGTGCCACCAGCGGACAAACGGGGGGTGGCTACACCTTC. As protein: CATSGQTGGGYTF.

The V call is TRBV25-1, the J call TRBJ1-5; possible D gene TRBD1, 5 bases. Germline V gene data show CDR1 as MGHDK and CDR2 as SYGVNS. This CDR3 comprises 14 residues. Trimming shortened V by 1 base and J by 7 bases, and 11 bases separated the two germline ends. CDR3 DNA sequence: TGTGCCAGCAGTGAATGGGAGGGGCAACAGCCCCAGCATTTT. This encodes CASSEWEGQQPQHF.

This clonotype showed up many times. The rearrangement uses TRBV12-3 or TRBV12-4 and TRBJ2-5; 8 bases map to TRBD2. Germline trimming cut 5 bases from V and 4 bases from J; bases unmatched to any gene: 15. This CDR3 comprises 17 residues. In DNA, the CDR3 is TGTGCCAGCAGTCCCAGACCCGGGGGGGTCGGACCAGAGACCCAGTACTTC. This encodes CASSPRPGGVGPETQYF.

This clonotype was detected many times. The genes are TRBV24-1 and TRBJ2-1; 11 nucleotides align to TRBD2. CDR3 length: 18 amino acids. J gave up 9 bases and V 6 bases, and 18 bases lay outside the gene matches. From germline, CDR1 is KGHDR and CDR2 SFDVKD. CDR3 sequence (DNA): TGTGCCACCAGTAACCCCCCAAATGGGGCTAGCGGGAGGTCTGAGCAGTTCTTC. It codes for CATSNPPNGASGRSEQFF.

As for this clonotype: Given a much more abundant clone one base away, this may be a read error. The V call is TRBV5-6, the J call TRBJ2-7; 7 bases align to TRBD2. The CDR3 is made up of 17 amino acids. CDR1 is SGHDT and CDR2 is YYEEEE in the germline V gene. V gave up 7 bases and J gave up 2 bases; unmatched junction bases: 18. The CDR3 nucleotides are TGTGCCAGCGGCTCGCACCCCTGGATAGCGGGCGCCTACGAGCAGTACTTC. This gives the protein CASGSHPWIAGAYEQYF.

V and J are TRBV20-1 and TRBJ2-1; maybe TRBD2 (6 bases). This CDR3 comprises 13 residues. The V gene's germline CDR1 is DFQATT and CDR2 SNEGSKA (reference sequence). V lost 3 bases, J lost 5 bases, and 11 bases lay in between. The CDR3 DNA reads as TGCAGTGCTAGCGGGAGTGGGCACAATGAGCAGTTCTTC. Its protein product is CSASGSGHNEQFF.

This chain uses TRBV6-2 or TRBV6-3 with TRBJ2-1; a weak D match, TRBD2 (5 bases). CDR3 length equals 17 residues. Looked up from germline, CDR1 is MNHEY and CDR2 is SVGEGT. V was pared by 0 bases and J by 4 bases, with 16 bases between. For the CDR3, the DNA is TGTGCCAGCAGTTACTCCTTGGATGCCCCGGGGTACAATGAGCAGTTCTTC. Protein sequence: CASSYSLDAPGYNEQFF.

The V call is TRBV20-1, the J call TRBJ1-5; TRBD1 aligns across 9 bases. V was pared by 3 bases and J by 11 bases, with 17 bases of the junction left unmatched. The CDR3 covers 16 residues. CDR1 DFQATT and CDR2 SNEGSKA come from the germline V gene (reference sequence). The CDR3 protein is CSASGWGTGGVETQHF. Written as DNA, the CDR3 is TGCAGTGCTAGTGGATGGGGAACAGGGGGCGTTGAGACCCAGCATTTT.

This clonotype was counted a few times. The chain is built from TRBV7-9 and TRBJ1-1, with no clear D. From germline, CDR1 is SEHNR and CDR2 FQNEAQ (reference sequence). Trimming removed 3 bases at V and 0 bases at J, with 8 bases between. This CDR3 comprises 14 residues. Written as DNA, the CDR3 is TGTGCCAGCAGCTTGGGTTCTATGAACACTGAAGCTTTCTTT. This codes for CASSLGSMNTEAFF.

This clonotype was counted many times. An end of the junction differs from the germline gene, which may be a read error. The V call is TRBV7-2, the J call TRBJ1-3; TRBD1 matches 10 bases. This CDR3 region has 17 residues. CDR1 is SGHTA, CDR2 FQGNSA, per germline. In DNA, the CDR3 is TGTGCCAGCAGCTCCCCGCCTGGGACAGGGGCGGGAAACCCCATATATTTT. Translated, it gives CASSSPPGTGAGNPIYF. The entire variable domain, with the rest obtained from reference TRBV7-2 and TRBJ1-3, is as follows: GAGVSQSPSNKVTEKGKDVELRCDPISGHTALYWYRQSLGQGLEFLIYFQGNSAPDKSGLPSDRFSAERTGGSVSTLTIQRTQQEDSAVYLCASSSPPGTGAGNPIYFGEGSWLTVV.

In this sample, this clonotype turned up many times. This chain joins TRBV11-2 and TRBJ2-2; a weak D match, TRBD2 (6 bases). V lost 6 bases to trimming and J lost 4 bases, with 15 bases between them. This CDR3 spans 15 amino acids. Germline assignment: CDR1 SGHAT and CDR2 FQNNGV. This chain's CDR3 is CASRLSGTGTGELFF. CDR3 bases: TGTGCCAGCAGACTCTCCGGGACTGGCACCGGGGAGCTGTTTTTT.

This clonotype was seen at least ten times. The chain combines TRBV6-1 with TRBJ1-4, with D maybe TRBD1 (5 bases). This CDR3 contains 17 residues. Trimming took 3 bases from V and 8 from J, leaving 22 bases between them. Germline loops: CDR1 MNHNS, CDR2 SASEGT. The CDR3 protein is CASSDQPWARRDEKLFF. CDR3 coding DNA: TGTGCCAGCAGTGACCAACCGTGGGCCAGGAGGGACGAAAAACTGTTTTTT.

Details on this clonotype: One base away lies a much larger clone, so this may be a sequencing read error. The chain is built from TRBV11-2 and TRBJ1-3; D is perhaps TRBD1 (6 bases). Per the germline V gene, CDR1 is SGHAT and CDR2 is FQNNGV. The CDR3 is 17 residues long. Trimming took off 5 bases at V and 0 bases at J, with 17 bases between the two ends. CDR3 in DNA: TGTGCCAGCAGCCCGAGGGAGGGACAAGTCTCTGGAAACACCATATATTTT. It translates to CASSPREGQVSGNTIYF.

The chain combines TRBV20-1 with TRBJ2-7; the match to TRBD2 covers 10 bases. The J segment lost 0 bases and the V segment lost 6 bases, leaving 17 bases of the junction unmatched. The CDR3 totals 18 residues. CDR1 and CDR2 from the germline V gene are DFQATT and SNEGSKA (reference sequence). DNA for the CDR3: TGCAGTGCCACTAGTCCTAGCGGGAGTCCTTCTAGCTCCTACGAGCAGTACTTC. Translation gives CSATSPSGSPSSSYEQYF.

This clonotype was found many times. The chain joins TRBV6-2 or TRBV6-3 to TRBJ1-5, with D hard to call. This CDR3 has 16 amino acids. The germline V gene encodes CDR1 MNHEY and CDR2 SVGEGT. The V end lost 4 bases, the J end lost 3 bases, and 16 bases lay between the germline ends. This chain's CDR3 is CASSFGPQGINQPQHF. CDR3 in DNA: TGTGCCAGCAGTTTCGGACCCCAAGGGATCAATCAGCCCCAGCATTTT.